This T cell receptor beta chain was obtained from a study of CD8 T cells in Susac syndrome. Study results and caveats: The total CD8+ repertoires contained around 15 Susac-specific public clones, and the CD8+ TEMRA repertoires contained 5 or 6.

Trimming cost V 3 bases and J 2 bases; bases outside gene matches: 4. The CDR3 loop spans 15 amino acids. Under recently defined diagnostic criteria, the patients with Susac syndrome qualified as having definite or probable disease. Negative isolation yielded CD4+ and CD8+ T cells, and FACS enriched TEMRA cells. In regard to this clonotype: No antigen is known for it.

RNA, at about 0.45 to 1 ug, was reverse transcribed with random hexamers. TCRdb re-derived calls from the immunoSEQ multiplex PCR reads in MiXCR, one entry per CDR3 protein. The sample shows about 53,000 distinct CDR3 sequences, around 95% of them seen only once. The clonotype was recovered from a human donor with Susac syndrome. The chain links TRBV12-3 or TRBV12-4 to TRBJ2-7, with 10 bases identical to TRBD2. Sequenced input: CD8+ T cells from PBMCs. The CDR3 spells CASSFLAGGTYEQYF. In DNA, the CDR3 is TGTGCCAGCAGTTTCTTAGCGGGGGGTACCTACGAGCAGTACTTC.